What follows are 9 T cell receptor beta chains derived from one specimen sequenced in a study of CD4 T cells in relation to SARS-CoV-2 and coronaviruses. TCRdb keeps only in-frame clones here, not all; method: immunoSEQ multiplex PCR. There are some 45,000 clones in the sample; roughly 87% occur only once, and more than 1.2% lies in the top ten. Their recognized antigens are unknown. The sequencing input was naive CD4+ T cells from PBMCs, cultured in vitro. This sample's subset: naive CD4+ T cells isolated by negative enrichment. Receptors originate from an adult with COVID-19.

The V and J genes are TRBV20-1 and TRBJ1-1, with a tentative D call TRBD1 (6 bases). The CDR3 loop spans 11 amino acids. CDR1 DFQATT and CDR2 SNEGSKA come from the germline V gene (reference sequence). CDR3 in DNA: TGCAGCGGACAGATGAACACTGAAGCTTTCTTT. Encoded protein: CSGQMNTEAFF.

V and J are TRBV9 and TRBJ1-1, with D possibly TRBD1 on 5 matching bases. From germline, CDR1 is SGDLS and CDR2 YYNGEE. The CDR3 runs 14 residues. V lost 4 bases to trimming and J lost 5 bases, with 15 bases between them. This chain's CDR3 is CASSLLGGWTEAFF. DNA for the CDR3: TGTGCCAGCAGCTTACTGGGGGGGTGGACTGAAGCTTTCTTT.

The gene calls are TRBV24-1 and TRBJ2-7; 8 nucleotides align to TRBD1. The CDR3 spans 15 residues. Germline CDR1 reads KGHDR; CDR2 reads SFDVKD. V shed 3 bases and J 3 bases; nucleotides not matched to a gene: 6. The CDR3 sequence: CATSDTGTGDYEQYF. DNA for the CDR3: TGTGCCACCAGTGATACAGGGACAGGTGACTACGAGCAGTACTTC.

Notes on this clone: A much larger clone sits a single nucleotide away, making a read error possible. J is TRBJ2-6 and V is TRBV6-2 or TRBV6-3; D not certain. This CDR3 has 14 amino acids. V lost 2 bases, J lost 0 bases, and 2 bases lay in between. Germline values: CDR1 MNHEY, CDR2 SVGEGT. The CDR3 spells CASSYHSGANVLTF. The CDR3 coding sequence is TGTGCCAGCAGTTACCACTCTGGGGCCAACGTCCTGACTTTC.

This rearrangement joins TRBV4-3 to TRBJ2-2, with TRBD2 matching over 8 bases. Trimming cost V 9 bases and J 4 bases; bases outside gene matches: 16. This CDR3 has 17 residues. The V gene's germline CDR1 is LGHNA and CDR2 YSLEER. The CDR3 nucleotides are TGCGCCAGTAGGGGGACATTGGGACTAGTCCCCACCGGGGAGCTGTTTTTT. Amino acid sequence: CASRGTLGLVPTGELFF.

The J gene is TRBJ2-7, the V gene TRBV30; D possibly corresponds to TRBD1 (6 bases). Trimming removed 2 bases from V and 3 bases from J, with 11 bases in between. CDR3 length equals 13 residues. From germline, CDR1 is GTSNPN and CDR2 SVGIG (reference sequence). CDR3 nucleotide sequence: TGTGCCTGGAGTTTACAGGGATACTACGAGCAGTACTTC. It translates to CAWSLQGYYEQYF.

The rearrangement uses TRBV5-1 and TRBJ1-1, with no clear D. The CDR3 spans 12 residues. The germline V gene encodes CDR1 SGHRS and CDR2 YFSETQ. Between the trimmed V and J ends, which lost 0 bases and 3 bases, there was a span of 3 bases. For the CDR3, the DNA is TGCGCCAGCAGCTTGGGGGACACTGAAGCTTTCTTT. As protein: CASSLGDTEAFF. The full variable domain, its missing parts supplied by reference TRBV5-1 and TRBJ1-1, is KAGVTQTPRYLIKTRGQQVTLSCSPISGHRSVSWYQQTPGQGLQFLFEYFSETQRNKGNFPGRFSGRQFSNSRSEMNVSTLELGDSALYLCASSLGDTEAFFGQGTRLTVV.

The chain employs TRBV6-2 or TRBV6-3 and TRBJ2-1, with D perhaps being TRBD1 or TRBD2 (5 bases each). Trimming shortened V by 5 bases and J by 2 bases, and 13 bases separated the two germline ends. The CDR3 sequence is 15 residues long. Germline assignment: CDR1 MNHEY and CDR2 SVGEGT. CDR3 bases: TGTGCCAGCAGTCGGGACGTTGAACCCTACAATGAGCAGTTCTTC. Protein: CASSRDVEPYNEQFF.

The chain combines TRBV6-5 with TRBJ2-7, with TRBD1 matching 10 bases. CDR3 size: 15 residues. Trimming at V came to 4 bases and at J to 0 bases, leaving 3 bases not matched to a gene. In germline, CDR1 is MNHEY, CDR2 SVGAGI. CDR3 residues: CASSWRTGGSYEQYF. Written as DNA, the CDR3 is TGTGCCAGCAGTTGGCGGACAGGGGGCTCCTACGAGCAGTACTTC.